This is a list of T cell receptor beta chains from one sample in a study of cytomegalovirus exposure and HLA in healthy donors. Only in-frame clones appear in the TCRdb table, and some are missing; sequencing was by immunoSEQ multiplex PCR. The sample yields roughly 130,000 clones, roughly 80% seen once. Sequencing used PBMCs. These receptors all come from a male donor in good health and CMV-seronegative. The CDR3 runs from the conserved cysteine through the conserved F or W. Each record gives: J gene, V gene, CDR3 protein.

J: TRBJ1-5; V: TRBV9; CDR3: CASSVGQVDQPQHF
J: TRBJ1-5; V: TRBV4-1; CDR3: CASSQDPGLYSNQPQHF
J: TRBJ2-4; V: TRBV7-2; CDR3: CASSLGAGSGDIQYF
J: TRBJ1-3; V: TRBV29-1; CDR3: CSAVTGGYSGNTIYF
J: TRBJ1-5; V: TRBV5-1; CDR3: CASSWGTGGSNQPQHF
J: TRBJ2-1; V: TRBV19; CDR3: CASSIGGRVLDEQFF
J: TRBJ1-6; V: TRBV6-4; CDR3: CASSRQGENSPLHF
J: TRBJ1-2; V: TRBV4-2; CDR3: CASSQGLRSGYTF
J: TRBJ2-1; V: TRBV10-3; CDR3: CAISPGTSGGAEFF
J: TRBJ2-5; V: TRBV9; CDR3: CASSVLPTKTQYF
J: TRBJ2-1; V: TRBV4-3; CDR3: CASSQEAGWRNEQFF
J: TRBJ2-2; V: TRBV30; CDR3: CAWSFRRLTGELFF
J: TRBJ1-4; V: TRBV28; CDR3: CASSEDRGLESFAEKLFF
J: TRBJ1-4; V: TRBV7-9; CDR3: CASSSAGGTNEKLFF
J: TRBJ1-2; V: TRBV30; CDR3: CACARGYGYTF
J: TRBJ2-3; V: TRBV28; CDR3: CASWTSTDTQYF
J: TRBJ2-7; V: TRBV5-1; CDR3: CASELAGGTEQYF
J: TRBJ2-1; V: TRBV28; CDR3: CASSFVTTSGGNNEQFF
J: TRBJ2-7; V: TRBV7-9; CDR3: CASSLEGTGGYEQYF
J: TRBJ2-3; V: TRBV5-1; CDR3: CASSLVAGSTDTQYF
J: TRBJ2-7; V: TRBV4-1; CDR3: CASSLTGTTVGEQYF
J: TRBJ2-7; V: TRBV29-1; CDR3: CSVLDRNSYEQYF
J: TRBJ2-1; V: TRBV5-1; CDR3: CASSLVRGGVQSSYNEQFF
J: TRBJ2-1; V: TRBV27; CDR3: CASSLDGRGGQYNEQFF
J: TRBJ2-6; V: TRBV28; CDR3: CASSLYGSGANGLTF
J: TRBJ2-1; V: TRBV13; CDR3: CASSFVPGEQFF
J: TRBJ1-3; V: TRBV4-2; CDR3: CASSQDSHLGNTIYF
J: TRBJ1-2; V: TRBV7-3; CDR3: CASSLRQGYGYTF
J: TRBJ1-5; V: TRBV28; CDR3: CASQAGGNQPQHF
J: TRBJ2-7; V: TRBV5-4; CDR3: CASRAQGNNEQYF
J: TRBJ2-3; V: TRBV27; CDR3: CASSRTGEDTQYF
J: TRBJ1-3; V: TRBV7-9; CDR3: CASSRSGAHGNTIYF
J: TRBJ2-5; V: TRBV9; CDR3: CASSPQRSQETQYF
J: TRBJ2-7; V: TRBV5-1; CDR3: CASRGQNSYEQYF
J: TRBJ2-5; V: TRBV29-1; CDR3: CSVTGTPRSGETQYF
J: TRBJ2-7; V: TRBV27; CDR3: CASRSGTAAYEQYF
J: TRBJ1-2; V: TRBV7-6; CDR3: CASSPTGEVNYGYTF
J: TRBJ1-2; V: TRBV29-1; CDR3: CSVRDRGQFTF
J: TRBJ2-1; V: TRBV20-1; CDR3: CSAGVVSEQFF
J: TRBJ2-7; V: TRBV10-3; CDR3: CAISTTVNSYEQYF
J: TRBJ1-1; V: TRBV27; CDR3: CASGTLQGATEAFF
J: TRBJ1-1; V: TRBV7-2; CDR3: CASSLTGGDTEAFF
J: TRBJ2-7; V: TRBV5-1; CDR3: CASSSTTGLAGAEQYF
J: TRBJ2-1; V: TRBV28; CDR3: CASSTGTGGADEQFF
J: TRBJ2-7; V: TRBV11-2; CDR3: CASSEGGRPGDEQYF
J: TRBJ1-6; V: TRBV5-4; CDR3: CASSLEDGTEFGTSPLHF